This T cell receptor (beta chain) comes out of a study of beta chain features in type 1 diabetes. The overall study: In all, around 100,000,000 sorted cells from all samples were analyzed. Study-level points and caveats: For Type 1 diabetes patients, all four CD4+ subsets carried TCRB CDR3s that were moderately but significantly shorter. VDJ junctions from type 1 diabetes patients carried fewer insertions and larger deletions. When cDNA is sequenced, cells with high TCR expression could be over-represented. The naive, central memory and Treg TCRB repertoires looked more alike in patients than they did in healthy donors.

The study reverse transcribed the entire isolated RNA, so it sequenced expressed TCRB transcripts. Libraries were prepared by immunoSEQ multiplex PCR; TCRdb keeps only in-frame clonotypes and omits some of them. The repertoire holds about 340,000 clones, with roughly 13% as singletons. This clone occurred a few times. Its antigen is not identified. V shed 5 bases and J 3 bases; nucleotides not matched to a gene: 8. CDR1 is SGHRS, CDR2 YFSETQ, per germline. This CDR3 region has 15 residues. The sequencing input was naive CD4+ T cells from blood. The chain combines TRBV5-1 with TRBJ2-1, with 7 nucleotides matching TRBD2. This TCR was recovered from a woman aged 18-29 years with type 1 diabetes. CDR3 sequence: CASRPSGTYYNEQFF. The CDR3 DNA follows: TGCGCCAGCAGACCTAGCGGAACCTACTACAATGAGCAGTTCTTC. The whole variable domain, remainder taken from reference TRBV5-1 and TRBJ2-1, is KAGVTQTPRYLIKTRGQQVTLSCSPISGHRSVSWYQQTPGQGLQFLFEYFSETQRNKGNFPGRFSGRQFSNSRSEMNVSTLELGDSALYLCASRPSGTYYNEQFFGPGTRLTVL.